The 25 T cell receptor beta chains below all came from one sample that was sequenced in a study of cytomegalovirus exposure and HLA in healthy donors. The PCR employed 60 Vbeta primers together with 13 Jbeta primers. TCRdb keeps only in-frame clones here, not all; method: immunoSEQ multiplex PCR. The sample holds fewer than 250,000 clones, 65% to 90% seen once. Sequences were obtained from PBMCs. All receptors come from a girl aged 5-17 years in good health and CMV-seronegative.

The chain uses TRBV30 and TRBJ1-2; perhaps TRBD1 as D (6 bases). CDR3 length: 13 amino acids. In germline, CDR1 is GTSNPN, CDR2 SVGIG (reference sequence). V dropped 4 bases and J dropped 4 bases, with 13 bases sitting between them. CDR3 in amino acids: CAWNIRGVYGYTF. In DNA, the CDR3 is TGTGCCTGGAACATCAGGGGTGTCTATGGCTACACCTTC.

Here the CDR3 DNA reads TGCGCCAGCCGAGAGGGGGCGACGGATGGCTACACCTTC. Translated: CASREGATDGYTF. This chain uses TRBV5-1 with TRBJ1-2, with TRBD1 matching over 7 bases. The germline V gene encodes CDR1 SGHRS and CDR2 YFSETQ. This CDR3 region has 13 residues. Trimming cost V 7 bases and J 6 bases; bases outside gene matches: 9.

The chain uses TRBV2 and TRBJ2-7, with 8 nucleotides matching TRBD1. The CDR3 consists of 11 residues. V was pared by 8 bases and J by 9 bases, with 6 bases of the junction left unmatched. The germline gives CDR1 SNHLY, CDR2 FYNNEI. In DNA form, the CDR3 reads TGTGCCAGCGAGACAGGGGACCTGCAGTACTTC. Translation gives CASETGDLQYF.

The chain couples TRBV7-9 to TRBJ2-3; 13 bases line up with TRBD2. CDR3 length: 18 amino acids. The germline V gene encodes CDR1 SEHNR and CDR2 FQNEAQ (reference sequence). Losses at the gene ends were 5 bases for V and 2 bases for J; bases not matched to a gene: 10. Here the CDR3 reads CASSHPGLAGVNTDTQYF. In DNA form, the CDR3 reads TGTGCCAGCAGCCACCCAGGACTAGCGGGAGTGAACACAGATACGCAGTATTTT.

The V and J genes are TRBV2 and TRBJ2-1; D is undetermined. V was cut by 6 bases and J by 8 bases, with 14 bases left in between. Germline CDR1 is SNHLY and CDR2 is FYNNEI. This CDR3 contains 13 residues. This chain's CDR3 is CASSPGIRDEQFF. The CDR3 coding sequence is TGTGCCAGCAGCCCCGGAATTCGGGATGAGCAGTTCTTC. The whole variable domain, remainder taken from reference TRBV2 and TRBJ2-1, is EPEVTQTPSHQVTQMGQEVILRCVPISNHLYFYWYRQILGQKVEFLVSFYNNEISEKSEIFDDQFSVERPDGSNFTLKIRSTKLEDSAMYFCASSPGIRDEQFFGPGTRLTVL.

The V and J genes are TRBV19 and TRBJ2-6, with no clear D. The CDR3 is 16 residues long. Per the germline V gene, CDR1 is LNHDA and CDR2 is SQIVND (reference sequence). Trimming took off 2 bases at V and 0 bases at J, with 8 bases between the two ends. The CDR3 DNA follows: TGTGCCAGTAGTATATACTTTTCCTCTGGGGCCAACGTCCTGACTTTC. Encoded protein: CASSIYFSSGANVLTF.

The chain recombines TRBV7-2 with TRBJ1-6; no clear D. Trimming removed 1 base at V and 10 bases at J, with 14 bases between. The CDR3 extends over 15 amino acids. Germline V lookup: CDR1 SGHTA, CDR2 FQGNSA. The chain's CDR3 is CASSLVASVRSPLHF. In DNA, the CDR3 is TGTGCCAGCAGCTTAGTAGCGAGTGTTCGGTCACCCCTCCACTTT.

The rearrangement uses TRBV19 and TRBJ1-4; D is perhaps TRBD1 (5 bases). The CDR3 totals 15 residues. The V and J ends lost 7 bases and 0 bases respectively, with 12 bases between them. Germline V gene data show CDR1 as LNHDA and CDR2 as SQIVND (reference sequence). CDR3 bases: TGTGCCAGTAACAGGAAAACTGCAACTAATGAAAAACTGTTTTTT. Residues: CASNRKTATNEKLFF.

The V gene is TRBV28, the J gene TRBJ1-2, with no clear D. Trimming shortened V by 6 bases and J by 13 bases, and 18 bases separated the two germline ends. The CDR3 covers 12 residues. Looked up from germline, CDR1 is MDHEN and CDR2 is SYDVKM. In DNA form, the CDR3 reads TGTGCCAGCAGCCCGGCTCAGGTGATTTCCACCTTC. Translated, it gives CASSPAQVISTF.

The V and J genes are TRBV7-8 and TRBJ2-1; TRBD2 matches at 9 bases. Germline assignment: CDR1 SGHVS and CDR2 FQNEAQ. V lost 5 bases, J lost 2 bases, and 7 bases stayed unmatched. The CDR3 has 16 amino acids. CDR3 nucleotide sequence: TGTGCCAGCAGCCCACGACTAGCGGTTACCTACAATGAGCAGTTCTTC. As protein: CASSPRLAVTYNEQFF.

The chain couples TRBV5-8 to TRBJ1-5; D gene uncertain. V was cut by 4 bases and J by 5 bases, with 4 bases left in between. This CDR3 contains 11 residues. In germline, CDR1 is SGHTS, CDR2 YDEGEE. CDR3 coding DNA: TGTGCCAGCAGCCCATATCAGCCCCAGCATTTT. It translates to CASSPYQPQHF.

This rearrangement joins TRBV5-4 to TRBJ2-1, with TRBD1 as a possible D gene (6 bases). The CDR3 consists of 12 residues. V was trimmed by 0 bases and J by 10 bases, leaving 8 bases between them. CDR1 and CDR2 (germline): SGHNT, YYREEE (reference sequence). The CDR3 nucleotides read TGTGCCAGCAGCTTGGGTGGGACAGAGCAGTTCTTC. It codes for CASSLGGTEQFF.

The chain is built from TRBV18 and TRBJ1-1; tentatively, D is TRBD1 (6 bases). V was trimmed by 6 bases and J by 5 bases, leaving 19 bases between them. CDR3 length: 15 amino acids. CDR1 is KGHSH and CDR2 is LQKENI in the germline V gene. CDR3 nucleotide sequence: TGTGCCAGCTCCCAGGGGTTCGGGGTAAGAACTGAAGCTTTCTTT. Translated, it gives CASSQGFGVRTEAFF.

This clone came up a few times. V and J are TRBV4-3 and TRBJ1-1; D might be TRBD1 (5 bases). V was clipped by 0 bases and J by 0 bases, with 14 bases between them. This CDR3 region has 17 residues. Germline V gives CDR1 LGHNA, CDR2 YSLEER. The CDR3 DNA follows: TGCGCCAGCAGCCAAGATCTCTACACAGGAGTGAACACTGAAGCTTTCTTT. It encodes CASSQDLYTGVNTEAFF.

In its sample, this clone was seen a few times. This chain connects TRBV5-1 to TRBJ2-3; D might be TRBD1 (6 bases). V lost 4 bases and J 2 bases, leaving 14 bases between the germline ends. The CDR3 extends over 15 amino acids. Germline V gene data show CDR1 as SGHRS and CDR2 as YFSETQ. CDR3 nucleotides: TGCGCCAGCAGCCCTAACAGGGCTTTCACAGATACGCAGTATTTT. It yields the protein CASSPNRAFTDTQYF.

The rearrangement joins TRBV27 to TRBJ2-7; D unclear. CDR1 MNHEY and CDR2 SMNVEV come from the germline V gene (reference sequence). CDR3 size: 11 residues. Trimming removed 4 bases at V and 4 bases at J, with 5 bases between. CDR3 protein: CASSSKYEQYF. Written as DNA, the CDR3 is TGTGCCAGCAGTTCAAAATACGAGCAGTACTTC.

CDR3 DNA sequence: TGTGCCAGCAGCTTAGCGTTCTCAGGGGGATCCGCAACTAATGAAAAACTGTTTTTT. Protein: CASSLAFSGGSATNEKLFF. The chain links TRBV7-2 to TRBJ1-4; 7 positions match TRBD1. This CDR3 spans 19 amino acids. The V and J ends lost 0 bases and 0 bases, in that order; junction bases with no gene match: 10. Germline values: CDR1 SGHTA, CDR2 FQGNSA.

The CDR3 spells CASSPRTGSTEAFF. The CDR3 nucleotides are TGTGCCAGCAGCCCCCGGACAGGGTCCACTGAAGCTTTCTTT. The chain has TRBV7-2 and TRBJ1-1; 8 bases agree with TRBD1. The germline V gene encodes CDR1 SGHTA and CDR2 FQGNSA. CDR3 length: 14 residues. V shed 5 bases, J shed 4 bases, and the junction held 6 bases outside the gene matches.

For this clone: The same CDR3 arises from other DNA sequences in this sample as well. The rearrangement joins TRBV28 to TRBJ1-4, with D perhaps TRBD1 (6 bases). In germline, CDR1 is MDHEN, CDR2 SYDVKM. CDR3 length: 14 residues. Trimming left V 2 bases short and J 5 bases short, with 9 bases between. CDR3 amino acids: CASSLGQSNEKLFF. The DNA for the CDR3 is TGTGCCAGCAGTTTAGGACAGAGCAATGAAAAACTGTTTTTT.

This rearrangement joins TRBV7-2 to TRBJ1-2; a possible D gene is TRBD1 (5 bases). CDR3 length: 14 amino acids. Germline lookup yields CDR1 SGHTA and CDR2 FQGNSA. V lost 5 bases and J lost 4, with 14 bases in between. CDR3 protein: CASSPTPGSYGYTF. The CDR3 nucleotides read TGTGCCAGCAGCCCAACCCCAGGGTCCTATGGCTACACCTTC.

In this sample, this clone turned up once. The chain uses TRBV6-5 and TRBJ1-2; D is perhaps TRBD1 (6 bases). Germline V gives CDR1 MNHEY, CDR2 SVGAGI. V lost 8 bases, J lost 6 bases, and 19 bases lay in between. The CDR3 has 14 residues. Written as DNA, the CDR3 is TGTGCCAGCCAGGATAGAGGGAAGGGGGATGGCTACACCTTC. As protein: CASQDRGKGDGYTF.

The rearrangement joins TRBV18 to TRBJ1-5; D not resolved. The CDR3 has 15 residues. Germline lookup yields CDR1 KGHSH and CDR2 LQKENI. V gave up 3 bases and J gave up 1 base, with 10 bases separating them. CDR3 region: CASSPGTESNQPQHF. The DNA of the CDR3 is TGTGCCAGCTCACCGGGTACGGAGAGCAATCAGCCCCAGCATTTT. Looking up the rest from reference TRBV18 and TRBJ1-5 gives the full variable domain: NAGVMQNPRHLVRRRGQEARLRCSPMKGHSHVYWYRQLPEEGLKFMVYLQKENIIDESGMPKERFSAEFPKEGPSILRIQQVVRGDSAAYFCASSPGTESNQPQHFGDGTRLSIL.

With regard to this clone: The same CDR3 arises from other DNA sequences in this sample as well. This chain joins TRBV25-1 and TRBJ1-2; maybe TRBD1 (6 bases). Germline V gene sequence: CDR1 MGHDK, CDR2 SYGVNS. The CDR3 contains 16 residues. The V gene lost 6 bases and the J gene lost 7 bases, with 24 bases spanning the gap. CDR3 sequence reads: CASSPAAGTRVSGYTF. The CDR3 DNA follows: TGTGCCAGCAGCCCAGCAGCCGGGACAAGGGTCTCTGGCTACACCTTC.

The chain is built from TRBV2 and TRBJ1-3; D is uncertain. CDR3 length equals 13 residues. Looked up from germline, CDR1 is SNHLY and CDR2 is FYNNEI. Between the trimmed V and J ends, which lost 7 bases and 0 bases, there was a span of 7 bases. The CDR3 is CASKGDSGNTIYF. CDR3 nucleotides: TGTGCCAGCAAAGGAGACTCTGGAAACACCATATATTTT.

This chain connects TRBV2 to TRBJ2-3; 11 positions agree with TRBD2. With V trimmed by 5 bases and J by 0 bases, 4 bases remained unmatched. The CDR3 totals 16 residues. Per the germline V gene, CDR1 is SNHLY and CDR2 is FYNNEI. This CDR3 reads CASSTGTSGSTDTQYF. The CDR3 DNA reads as TGTGCCAGCAGTACAGGGACTAGCGGAAGCACAGATACGCAGTATTTT.